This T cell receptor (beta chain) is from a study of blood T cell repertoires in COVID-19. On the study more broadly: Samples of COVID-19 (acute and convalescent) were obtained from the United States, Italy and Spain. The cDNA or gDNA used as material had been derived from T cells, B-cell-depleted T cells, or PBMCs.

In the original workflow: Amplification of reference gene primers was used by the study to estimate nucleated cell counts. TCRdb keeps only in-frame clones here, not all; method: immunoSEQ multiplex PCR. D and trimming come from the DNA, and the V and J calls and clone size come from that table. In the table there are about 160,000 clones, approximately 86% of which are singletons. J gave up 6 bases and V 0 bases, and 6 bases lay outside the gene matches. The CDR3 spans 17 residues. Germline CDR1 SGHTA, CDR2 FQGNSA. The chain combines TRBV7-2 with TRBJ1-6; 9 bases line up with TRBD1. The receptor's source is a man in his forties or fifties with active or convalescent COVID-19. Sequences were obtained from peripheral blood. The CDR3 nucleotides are TGTGCCAGCAGCTTAGCGGGGACAGGGCCCTTTAATTCACCCCTCCACTTT. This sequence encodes CASSLAGTGPFNSPLHF.